Below, 26 T cell receptor delta chains from the same sample are listed, as sequenced in a study of gammadelta T cells in human blood. TCRdb re-called the RT-PCR reads via CATT. This table holds some 400 delta-chain clones, 15% found once. The sequencing sample was made of non-Vgamma9Vdelta2 gamma-delta T cells from adult blood. The receptor source for this set is a human donor.

Remarks on this clone: This DNA's translation differs at residue 5 from TCRdb's protein, which comes from a much larger clone; a read error is likely, and the protein shown is translated from the DNA. This sequence joins TRAV38-2/DV8 and TRDJ1; 10 bases line up with TRDD3. Germline-derived CDR1 and CDR2 are TSESDYY and QEAYKQQN. V lost 4 bases to trimming and J lost 2 bases; unmatched junction nucleotides: 41. CDR3 size: 27 residues. Written as DNA, the CDR3 is TGTGCTTATAGGGGCGCGGTCCCCACGTGGAATATTATAGACCAGGGACTGGGGGATGGTGGGACCGATAAACTCATCTTT. Its protein is CAYRGAVPTWNIIDQGLGDGGTDKLIF.

Points on this clone: The likely explanation is a read error, given a far larger clone one base away. The gene calls are TRDV1 and TRDJ1; 13 bases align to TRDD3. Since TCRdb gives no J gene, matching the DNA to germline was used here to assign it. V was pared by 7 bases and J by 2 bases, with 31 bases of the junction left unmatched. The CDR3 has 24 amino acids. From germline, CDR1 is TSWWSYY and CDR2 QGS. DNA for the CDR3: TGTGCTCTTGCGGACGAACTGACTAGGCCTTCCTACTGGGGGATACGAGACTTTACCGATAAACTCATCTTT. Encoded protein: CALADELTRPSYWGIRDFTDKLIF.

Worth noting for this clone: TCRdb's listed protein matches a much larger clone and diverges from this DNA's translation at residue 5, likely through a read error; the protein shown comes from the DNA. The V and J genes are TRDV1 and TRDJ1, with TRDD3 matching 9 bases. In germline, CDR1 is TSWWSYY, CDR2 QGS. The CDR3 length is 20 residues. V shed 5 bases, J shed 3 bases, and the junction held 22 bases outside the gene matches. The CDR3, as DNA: TGTGCTCTTGGGAAATTTTACGCCCGTAGGGGATACGCAAAGTCCGATAAACTCATCTTT. It specifies CALGKFYARRGYAKSDKLIF.

On this clone: This may come from a read error, since a much larger clone is one base off. The identical CDR3 is also encoded by other nucleotide sequences in the sample. The gene calls are TRDV2 and TRDJ1; D unresolved. This CDR3 is 16 amino acids long. Germline CDR1 reads GEAIGNYY; CDR2 reads EKD. DNA of the CDR3: TGTGCCTGTGACACGCCCCGCTCGGGAAACACTGATAAACTCATCTTT. Residues: CACDTPRSGNTDKLIF.

Details on this clone: This DNA's translation differs at residue 11 from TCRdb's protein, which comes from a much larger clone; a read error is likely, and the protein shown is translated from the DNA. The chain employs TRDV1 and TRDJ1; D gene ambiguous. Germline CDR1 TSWWSYY, CDR2 QGS. Trimming left V 2 bases short and J 4 bases short, with 17 bases between. There are 16 residues in the CDR3. The CDR3 DNA reads as TGTGCTCTTGGGGAAACACGGGGCTGGTACATCGATAAACTCATCTTT. Its protein product is CALGETRGWYIDKLIF.

The table lists this clone with a few counts. This DNA's translation and the protein TCRdb lists, from a much larger clone, do not match at residue 10, likely due to a read error; the protein shown is translated from the DNA. The V call is TRDV1, the J call TRDJ1; 7 positions match TRDD3. The length of the CDR3 is 16 residues. In germline, CDR1 is TSWWSYY, CDR2 QGS. The V gene end was trimmed by 5 bases and the J gene end by 7 bases; junction bases not matched to a gene: 16. CDR3 loop: CALGFSLGPLGVKLIF. Here the CDR3 DNA reads TGTGCTCTTGGGTTTTCCTTGGGGCCCCTGGGGGTTAAACTCATCTTT.

In regard to this clone: This sequence is one base from a far larger clone and is likely a read error. This same CDR3 is encoded by further DNA sequences in the sample. Although no V gene was called, TRDJ1 is the J gene; the table's TRDD3 call for D was not verified on the DNA. The CDR3 extends over 21 amino acids. CDR3 in amino acids: CATGWVPSHTRRISYTDKLIF. CDR3 in DNA: TGCGCTACAGGCTGGGTTCCATCTCACACCCGCCGTATCTCATACACCGATAAACTCATCTTT.

Worth noting for this clone: A far bigger clonotype differs at one base, so this is likely a read error. The genes are TRDV1 and TRDJ1; D perhaps matches TRDD3 (6 bases). Trimming pared 0 bases from V and 0 bases from J, leaving 29 bases between. Germline assignment: CDR1 TSWWSYY and CDR2 QGS. The CDR3 totals 22 residues. The CDR3 sequence: CALGELRGRPWGFLSYTDKLIF. CDR3 sequence (DNA): TGTGCTCTTGGGGAACTCAGGGGACGGCCCTGGGGCTTTTTGTCGTACACCGATAAACTCATCTTT.

Concerning this clone: TCRdb lists the protein of a much larger clone for this DNA, which differs at residue 19, so this is likely a read error; the protein given here is translated from the DNA itself. The chain carries TRDV1 and TRDJ1; 11 bases are a match to TRDD3. The CDR3 runs 20 residues. The V gene's germline CDR1 is TSWWSYY and CDR2 QGS. CDR3: CALGETAFLWGIHQTDKLTF. CDR3 in DNA: TGTGCTCTTGGGGAAACTGCCTTCCTCTGGGGGATACATCAAACCGATAAACTCACCTTT.

This clone is classed as large (0.1 to 1%). Other DNA sequences from this sample encode an identical CDR3 as well. The chain combines TRDV1 with TRDJ1; 9 positions agree with TRDD2. The CDR3 covers 22 residues. The germline CDR1 and CDR2 sequences are TSWWSYY and QGS. J gave up 0 bases and V 4 bases, and 24 bases lay outside the gene matches. The CDR3 DNA follows: TGTGCTCTTGGGGCCGTACCCTTCCTACCTGGGGGTCAACCTACCCACACCGATAAACTCATCTTT. Translating gives CALGAVPFLPGGQPTHTDKLIF.

This clone was picked up a small number of times. It differs at one base from a far larger clone, so likely a read error. The rearrangement links TRAV29/DV5 to TRDJ1; TRDD3 aligns across 7 bases. CDR1 NSMFDY and CDR2 ISSIKDK come from the germline V gene. J gave up 0 bases and V 1 base, and 12 bases lay outside the gene matches. The CDR3 extends over 17 amino acids. In DNA, the CDR3 is TGTGCAGCAAGCCAGTACGCTCCGGGGATATACACCGATAAACTCATCTTT. Translated, it gives CAASQYAPGIYTDKLIF.

This clone was counted only a few times. A read error likely explains this, since a far larger clone differs by one base. Other DNA sequences within the sample encode an identical CDR3. The chain has TRAV38-2/DV8 and TRDJ1, with 10 bases fitting TRDD3. CDR3 size: 27 residues. The ends lost 0 bases at V and 5 bases at J; junction bases unmatched: 40. Germline V gives CDR1 TSESDYY, CDR2 QEAYKQQN. The CDR3 sequence is CAYRSAVPTWNIIDQGLGDGGTDKLIF. CDR3 nucleotide sequence: TGTGCTTATAGGAGCGCGGTCCCCACGTGGAATATTATAGACCAGGGACTGGGGGATGGTGGGACTGATAAACTCATCTTT.

This clone occurred a few times. A much bigger clone sits one base away, suggesting this may be a read error. The same CDR3 can be traced to other DNA sequences in this sample. The chain has TRDV1 and TRDJ1, with 11 bases lining up with TRDD3. Looked up from germline, CDR1 is TSWWSYY and CDR2 is QGS. This CDR3 spans 25 amino acids. The CDR3 DNA is TGTGCTCTTGGGGACTCCGAAGGCCTTCCTACTGGGGGATATCGGCGGGAGGCGTACACAGATAAACTCATCTTT. It specifies CALGDSEGLPTGGYRREAYTDKLIF.

This clone was observed a handful of times. A read error likely explains why the TCRdb protein, taken from a much larger clone, differs from this DNA's translation at residue 7; the protein shown is translated from the DNA. J is TRDJ1 and V is TRDV1, with TRDD3 matching 7 bases. The CDR3 has 16 residues. Looked up from germline, CDR1 is TSWWSYY and CDR2 is QGS. J gave up 7 bases and V 5 bases, and 16 bases lay outside the gene matches. CDR3 region: CALGFSWGPPGVKLIF. As DNA, the CDR3 is TGTGCTCTTGGGTTTTCCTGGGGGCCCCCGGGGGTTAAACTCATCTTT.

Remarks on this clone: TCRdb records a much larger clone's protein for this DNA, with a difference at residue 12 that likely arises from a read error; the protein given is the translation of the DNA. This chain connects TRDV1 to TRDJ1; D assignment may be TRDD2 or TRDD3 (7 bases each). Germline V gene sequence: CDR1 TSWWSYY, CDR2 QGS. V lost 2 bases and J lost 2, with 27 bases in between. The CDR3 covers 20 residues. CDR3 amino acids: CALGETAFLWGLHQTDKLIF. Written as DNA, the CDR3 is TGTGCTCTTGGGGAAACTGCCTTCCTCTGGGGGTTACATCAAACCGATAAACTCATCTTT.

This clone is hyperexpanded. Other DNA sequences from this sample encode an identical CDR3 as well. The chain joins TRDV1 to TRDJ2; perhaps TRDD2 as D (9 bases). Germline V gene data show CDR1 as TSWWSYY and CDR2 as QGS. V lost 0 bases and J 0 bases, leaving 35 bases between the germline ends. The CDR3 runs to 25 residues. CDR3 nucleotide sequence: TGTGCTCTTGGGGAACTATGGTCCCCCTTCCTACGATTACTGGGGGCCCCAGCTTTGACAGCACAACTCTTCTTT. Translating gives CALGELWSPFLRLLGAPALTAQLFF.

In its sample, this clone ranks as hyperexpanded. V gene TRDV1 combines with J gene TRDJ1; 9 bases agree with TRDD3. Looked up from germline, CDR1 is TSWWSYY and CDR2 is QGS. The CDR3 spans 18 residues. V lost 4 bases, J lost 8 bases, and 20 bases stayed unmatched. The DNA of the CDR3 is TGTGCTCTTGGGGTCGACCTTCCTGTGTTTACTGGGGGACCGAAACTCATCTTT. Amino acids: CALGVDLPVFTGGPKLIF.

With respect to this clone: A read error is possible here, since a much larger clone lies one base away. Other DNA sequences from this sample encode an identical CDR3 as well. This sequence joins TRDV1 and TRDJ1; 7 bases agree with TRDD3. This CDR3 is built from 17 residues. The germline V gene has CDR1 TSWWSYY and CDR2 QGS. The CDR3 reads CALGELCTWGYTDKLIF. The CDR3 DNA is TGTGCTCTTGGGGAACTTTGTACCTGGGGGTACACAGATAAACTCATCTTT.

This clone was seen more than once but under ten times. A much more abundant neighbour one base away suggests this may be a read error. Different DNA sequences within this sample yield the same CDR3. This chain links TRDV1 with TRDJ1; TRDD3 matches at 10 bases. CDR1 and CDR2 (germline): TSWWSYY, QGS. The CDR3 length is 20 residues. CDR3: CALGATPGDTRFQYTDKLIF. The CDR3, as DNA: TGTGCTCTTGGGGCCACTCCGGGGGATACGCGATTCCAGTACACAGATAAACTCATCTTT.

Points on this clone: This sequence is one base from a far larger clone and is likely a read error. The rearrangement links TRDV1 to TRDJ1, with 13 bases lining up with TRDD3. Here the J gene came from matching the DNA to germline, since TCRdb omits it. J gave up 2 bases and V 3 bases, and 27 bases lay outside the gene matches. The CDR3 extends over 24 amino acids. Germline V CDR1 and CDR2: TSWWSYY, QGS. In DNA, the CDR3 is TGTGCTCTTGGGGACGAACTGACTAGGCCTTCCTACTGGGGGATACGGGACTTTACCGATAAACTCATCTTT. Translated: CALGDELTRPSYWGIRDFTDKLIF.

This clone was observed a handful of times. A single base separates this from a much larger clone, so it may be a read error. Other nucleotide sequences in the sample specify the same CDR3. The V gene is TRDV1, the J gene TRDJ1; D call uncertain. Germline lookup yields CDR1 TSWWSYY and CDR2 QGS. The CDR3 has 21 residues. The CDR3 here is CALGERSLGLAGSVYTDKLIF. The DNA for the CDR3 is TGTGCTCTTGGGGAACGGTCCTTAGGGCTTGCTGGTTCGGTGTACACTGATAAACTCATCTTT.

In regard to this clone: This probably arose from a read error, given a far larger clone one base away. This CDR3 is also generated by other DNA sequences in the sample. V usage is TRDV1 and J usage is TRDJ1, with 8 bases aligning to TRDD3. CDR3 size: 18 residues. In germline, CDR1 is TSWWSYY, CDR2 QGS. The DNA of the CDR3 is TGTGCTCTTGGGGTACGAAGGGGATACCTAAAGTACACAGATAAACTCATCTTT. Translation gives CALGVRRGYLKYTDKLIF.

This clone was seen a handful of times. The likely explanation is a read error, given a far larger clone one base away. The chain is built from TRDV1 and TRDJ1; 11 bases match TRDD3. The CDR3 sequence is 20 residues long. Trimming took 5 bases from V and 2 from J; bases not matched to a gene: 19. Per germline, CDR1 TSWWSYY and CDR2 QGS. The CDR3 spells CALGKTAFLWGIHQTDKLIF. The CDR3 region has the DNA TGTGCTCTTGGGAAAACTGCCTTCCTCTGGGGGATACATCAAACCGATAAACTCATCTTT.

In its sample, this clone ranks as large. The same CDR3 is also encoded by other DNA sequences in this sample. The chain employs TRDV1 and TRDJ4; 7 nucleotides align to TRDD3. CDR3 length equals 15 residues. CDR1 is TSWWSYY and CDR2 is QGS in the germline V gene. V lost 5 bases and J lost 1; bases outside the gene matches: 10. CDR3 DNA: TGTGCTCTTGGGACCTGGGGGCCAGAACACAGACCCCTGATCTTT. Translating it yields CALGTWGPEHRPLIF.

In its sample, this clone was seen a few times. This likely reflects a read error, since a far larger clone is one base away. V and J are TRDV1 and TRDJ1, with 10 bases aligning to TRDD3. Looked up from germline, CDR1 is TSWWSYY and CDR2 is QGS. The CDR3 loop spans 19 amino acids. The CDR3 region is CALGELWGDTHRHTDKRIF. The CDR3 DNA reads as TGTGCTCTTGGGGAACTTTGGGGGGATACGCATCGCCACACCGATAAACGCATCTTT.

As concerns this clone: Since a far larger clone is one base different, this is likely a read error. The chain combines TRDV2 with TRDJ1; a possible D gene is TRDD3 (5 bases). Assignment of the J gene here rests on matching the DNA to germline, because TCRdb gives none. Trimming cost V 0 bases and J 0 bases, with 10 bases left between them. The CDR3 totals 15 residues. Germline loops: CDR1 GEAIGNYY, CDR2 EKD. For the CDR3, the DNA is TGTGCCTGTGACACCGAGAGGGGAAACACCGATAAACTCATCTTT. It encodes CACDTERGNTDKLIF.